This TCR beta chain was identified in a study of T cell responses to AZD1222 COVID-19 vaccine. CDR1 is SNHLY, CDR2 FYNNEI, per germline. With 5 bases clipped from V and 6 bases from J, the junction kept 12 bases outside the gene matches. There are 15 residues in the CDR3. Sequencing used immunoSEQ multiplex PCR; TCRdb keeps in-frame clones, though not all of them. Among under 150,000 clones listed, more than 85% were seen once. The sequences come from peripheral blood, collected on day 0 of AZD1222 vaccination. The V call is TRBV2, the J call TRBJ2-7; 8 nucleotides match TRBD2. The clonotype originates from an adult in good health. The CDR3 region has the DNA TGTGCCAGCAGTTCCCCAGCGGGGGTCGGCGCCGAGCAGTACTTC. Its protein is CASSSPAGVGAEQYF.